This T cell receptor beta chain is drawn from a study of blood T cell repertoires in COVID-19. Across the whole study: From the United States, Italy and Spain came samples of acute and convalescent COVID-19. The analysed material was cDNA or gDNA that came from T cells, B-cell-depleted T cells, or PBMCs.

Seattle participants joined during active infection and were tracked over time. Original handling: Amplification with reference gene primers provided the estimates of nucleated cell counts. Sequencing was performed with immunoSEQ multiplex PCR; in TCRdb, only in-frame clones are kept and a portion is missing. For V, J and clone size, that table is used; D and trimming come from the DNA. Here the sample spans just under 350,000 clones, over 70% being singletons. The CDR3 extends over 17 amino acids. J gave up 7 bases and V 1 base, and 14 bases lay outside the gene matches. Germline assignment: CDR1 SGHTA and CDR2 FQGNSA.

Sequencing was done on a sample of peripheral blood. The chain links TRBV7-2 to TRBJ2-7; 9 bases fit TRBD2. This clonotype was sampled from a woman aged 45-59 years with COVID-19, enrolled during active disease. In DNA, the CDR3 is TGTGCCAGCAGCTTAGAGGCGGGAGCGGCGGGAGGGCGGGAGCAGTACTTC. Protein sequence: CASSLEAGAAGGREQYF.